This T cell receptor (beta chain) was captured by sequencing in a study of Graves' ophthalmopathy and Graves' hyperthyroidism. As regards this clonotype: A much bigger clone sits one base away, suggesting this may be a read error.

The CDR3 runs to 14 residues. Germline assignment: CDR1 SNHLY and CDR2 FYNNEI. V gave up 5 bases and J gave up 1 base, with 9 bases separating them. CDR3 regions of TCR beta were amplified from RNA transcripts. The first-round RT-PCR employed HTBI primers together with the Qiagen OneStep RT-PCR kit. A multiplex PCR was then performed as the second round. TCRdb reprocessed the multiplex PCR reads via MiXCR and lists one record per CDR3 protein. The data show around 1.1 million distinct CDR3 sequences, less than 45% seen once. V gene TRBV2 combines with J gene TRBJ1-5, with D perhaps TRBD1 (6 bases). This clonotype was obtained from an adult man with Graves' hyperthyroidism. Sequencing used peripheral blood or thyroid tissue (not recorded which). The CDR3 DNA follows: TGTGCCAGCAGTTGGACAGAGAGCAATCAGCCCCAGCATTTT. This gives the protein CASSWTESNQPQHF.